Described below is a single T cell receptor (beta chain) sequence and its context. What it recognizes is unknown. MiXCR, applied by TCRdb to the RT-PCR reads, yields one record per CDR3 protein. The sample has 700,000 to 800,000 distinct CDR3 sequences; about 18% are singletons. Germline-derived CDR1 and CDR2 are DFQATT and SNEGSKA (reference sequence). Trimming removed 0 bases at V and 2 bases at J, with 11 bases between. CDR3 length: 16 amino acids. The sample comes from a study of response to subunit inactivated influenza vaccine. Findings and limits, study-wide: Authors suggested seasonal influenza vaccinations each recruit few new T cells.

The source material was PBMCs from blood, sampled about 5 days after vaccination. V is TRBV20-1 and J is TRBJ1-6, with a tentative D call TRBD1 (6 bases). This clonotype originated in a man aged 50 to 60 who received an inactivated influenza vaccine. Written as DNA, the CDR3 is TGCAGTGCTAGAGATCTAAGGGACACCTATAATTCACCCCTCCACTTT. It codes for CSARDLRDTYNSPLHF.